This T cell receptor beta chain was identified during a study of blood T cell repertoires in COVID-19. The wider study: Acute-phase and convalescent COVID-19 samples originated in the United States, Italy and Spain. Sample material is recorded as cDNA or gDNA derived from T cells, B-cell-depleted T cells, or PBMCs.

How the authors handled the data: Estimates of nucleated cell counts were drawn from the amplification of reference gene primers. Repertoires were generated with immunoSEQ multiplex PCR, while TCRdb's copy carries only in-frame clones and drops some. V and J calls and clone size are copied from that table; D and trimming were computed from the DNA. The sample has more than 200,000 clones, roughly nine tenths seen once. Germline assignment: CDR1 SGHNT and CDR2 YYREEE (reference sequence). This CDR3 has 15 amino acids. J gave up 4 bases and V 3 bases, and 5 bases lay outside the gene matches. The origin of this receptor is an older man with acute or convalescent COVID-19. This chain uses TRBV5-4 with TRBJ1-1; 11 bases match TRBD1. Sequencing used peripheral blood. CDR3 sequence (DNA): TGTGCCAGCAGCTCACCGGGACAGGGGGGCACTGAAGCTTTCTTT. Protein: CASSSPGQGGTEAFF.